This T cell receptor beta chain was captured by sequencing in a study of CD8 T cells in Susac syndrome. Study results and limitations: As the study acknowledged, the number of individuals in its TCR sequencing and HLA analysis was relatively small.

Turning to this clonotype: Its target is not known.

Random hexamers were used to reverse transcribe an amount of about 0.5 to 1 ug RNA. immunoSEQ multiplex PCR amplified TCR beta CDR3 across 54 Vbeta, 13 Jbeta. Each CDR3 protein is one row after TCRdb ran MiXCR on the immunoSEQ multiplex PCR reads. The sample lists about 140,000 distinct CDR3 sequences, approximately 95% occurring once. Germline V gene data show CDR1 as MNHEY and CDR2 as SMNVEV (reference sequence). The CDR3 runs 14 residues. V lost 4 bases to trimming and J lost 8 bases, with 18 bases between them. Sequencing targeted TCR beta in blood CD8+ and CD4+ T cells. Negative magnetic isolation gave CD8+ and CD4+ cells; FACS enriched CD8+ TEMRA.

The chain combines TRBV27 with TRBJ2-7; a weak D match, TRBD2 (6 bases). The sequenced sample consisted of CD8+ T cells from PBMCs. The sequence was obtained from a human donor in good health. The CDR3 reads CASSSGDSPGKQYF. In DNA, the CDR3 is TGTGCCAGCAGTTCGGGGGACTCCCCCGGGAAGCAGTACTTC.